A single T cell receptor beta chain is shown here with its context. Its antigen is still unknown. V dropped 4 bases and J dropped 0; count of bases not matched to a gene: 6. The CDR3 runs 17 residues. The germline gives CDR1 LGHNA, CDR2 YNFKEQ. This table comes from immunoSEQ multiplex PCR, and its TCRdb copy is limited to in-frame clones, with some not included. The data contain about 52,000 clones, 80% to 90% of them singletons. The sample comes from a study of T cells in localized non-small cell lung cancer. Study-wide points: Because sequencing included only one region (of the tumor), heterogeneity remains possible.

The receptor's source is a male donor at least 60 years old with stage III squamous cell lung carcinoma. The sample here was peripheral blood, taken before any cancer treatment. The chain has TRBV4-2 and TRBJ2-3; 11 positions match TRBD2. For the CDR3, the DNA is TGTGCCAGCAGCCCTTTTGGGACTAGCGGTAGCACAGATACGCAGTATTTT. Protein: CASSPFGTSGSTDTQYF.